This T cell receptor (beta chain) comes out of a study of T cell repertoires in aging, cancer and after chemotherapy. Study results and caveats: Across the chemotherapy interval, each cancer cohort showed higher median generation probability, suggesting thymic rebound.

Rearranged V-D-J TRB sequences were amplified with a mixed TRB-A/B primer pool. TCRdb processed the multiplex PCR reads anew with MiXCR; each CDR3 protein has one entry. The table shows some 11,000 distinct CDR3 sequences, with roughly 29% occurring only once. Peripheral blood genomic DNA, not sorted cells or RNA, was the template. In germline, CDR1 is DFQATT, CDR2 SNEGSKA (reference sequence). This CDR3 spans 12 amino acids. This clonotype is medium-sized in the sample. As yet, its antigen is unknown. A read error may account for a junction end that differs from germline. This chain uses TRBV20-1 with TRBJ1-2; the match to TRBD1 covers 8 bases. The TCR was taken from a human donor in good health. Sequences were obtained from blood. Written as DNA, the CDR3 is TGCAGTGCTGGAGACAGGGGCGATGGCTACACCTTC. This codes for CSAGDRGDGYTF.